This T cell receptor beta chain was observed in a study of shared clonotypes between healthy human individuals (dated by TCRdb to about 2020). In terms of the full investigation: Three men and a couple of women, aged 18 to 49 years, made up the cohort. Different laboratories and diverse techniques were used to prepare libraries and sequence TCR repertoires, to increase sequencing depth and limit assay-specific biases. Each donor's leukapheresis produced roughly between roughly 0.9 and 9 billion PBMCs. For each donor, three plates each were used for CD4 naive and CD4 memory, two plates were used for CD8 naive, and one plate was used for CD8 memory. Blood TCR repertoires of a handful of healthy adults were deeply sequenced to estimate repertoire size and the extent of clonotype sharing between individuals.

To note about this clone: The antigen this receptor binds is unknown. No base quality values were provided; no much bigger clone lies one nucleotide off.

The donors were healthy, HIV-negative adults who had no recently reported acute infections or vaccinations. All donors were Caucasian adults living in Nashville, Tennessee, USA. Magnetic negative selection was used to enrich CD4+ T cells, after which naive cells were positively selected on CD45RA and the negative fraction became the memory subset. Blood was obtained by leukapheresis, after which PBMCs were separated by Ficoll-Histopaque density gradient centrifugation and cryopreserved in liquid nitrogen vapor phase. Analytical flow cytometry was used to check the purity and quantity of each magnetically sorted T cell population. Genomic DNA was isolated from each sorted fraction and quantified by UV absorbance on a Nanodrop 2000c. Findings and caveats that apply to the study as a whole: Compared with non-shared clonotypes, the clonotypes found in all four sorted-subset donors had higher generation probabilities. Approximately 5% of naive CD4, around 3.6% of naive CD8, roughly 2.4% of memory CD4, and about 0.4% of memory CD8 clonotypes were shared across a few donors. Rarefaction of sorted-subset datasets indicated incomplete sequencing despite the large sequencing depth. Sampling was restricted to blood, and TCR repertoires in tissue are likely to differ from TCR repertoires in blood. Naive subsets generally had larger estimated clonotype richness than memory subsets did. Based on pairwise subsampling, the degree of clonotype sharing among donors was expected to be affected by sequencing depth. The small number of donors limited the genetic and exposure-history diversity represented.

Using the deep immunoSEQ assay, TCR CDR3 regions were amplified from genomic DNA by multiplex PCR. Extracted genomic DNA from each cell subset was spread evenly across all wells of several immunoSEQ 96-well plates, with each plate serving as a replicate. For sorted subsets, around 0.2 ug genomic DNA, equal to tens of thousands of T cell genomes, was loaded into each replicate PCR. The purified libraries were quantified using a Qubit 3.0 fluorometer, sized with a Bioanalyzer 2100, and then quantified again using the KAPA Library Quantification kit. A separate single-read 150-cycle Illumina NextSeq 550 flow cell was used to sequence each immunoSEQ 96-well plate. As for the original processing: The immunoSEQ output contained only junctional sequences without quality scores, so filtering could not match that applied to full-length reads. Sequences were annotated with PyIR, a Python wrapper for IgBLAST v1.9, and V/J genes and CDR3 were assigned using IMGT germline references. Reads were filtered out if the reads had weak V/J assignments (E-value above 1e-6), no CDR3, stop codons, out-of-frame junctions, or ambiguous translated residues. V3J clonotypes were defined as sequences sharing an identical inferred V gene, J gene, and CDR3 amino acid sequence. Percentage overlap between repertoires was calculated by dividing the number of shared unique clonotypes by the size of the smaller repertoire. Richness of each repertoire was evaluated using RTK rarefaction, the Chao1 estimator, and Recon v2.1 estimates of unobserved clonotypes. OLGA was used to compute generation probabilities for all TCRbeta clonotypes that the gDNA method yielded from a handful of donors. Entries here come from immuneACCESS through TCRdb and include only in-frame sequences with V and J called. Some clones fail to appear in such tables; in the studies checked, an unresolved V gene covers under half of the shortfall, and the cause of the remainder is unknown. V, J and clone size reflect that table, while D and trimming were determined from the DNA. In this sample the table shows some 2,500,000 clones, approximately 94% of which occur a single time. The ten largest make up about 0.34% of the sample.

Sequencing was carried out using naive CD4+ T cells from PBMCs. The cell subset or site label, as the study defines it: CD45RA+ positively selected. The sequence was collected from a man between 18 and 35 years old in good health. Some clones in this sample may be carry-over from other donors' samples.

CDR3 sequence: CASSEPGRPYGYTF. The DNA sequence is TGTGCCAGCAGTGAACCGGGACGGCCCTATGGCTACACCTTC. The chain links TRBV6-1 with TRBJ1-2; a tentative D call is TRBD1 (5 bases match). From the cysteine up to the phenylalanine, the CDR3 has a length of 14 residues. CDR3 DNA only is kept here, 42 bases in frame from base 1. In the germline V gene, CDR1 corresponds to MNHNS and CDR2 to SASEGT. V sheds 2 bases and J sheds 4 bases, leaving 11 bases between their ends.